These 27 T cell receptor beta chains were sequenced from one sample in a study of long-term antiretroviral therapy in people with HIV. At the survey level, the v3.0 immunoSEQ assay was run. TCRdb keeps only in-frame clones here, not all; method: immunoSEQ multiplex PCR. The sample lists around 25,000 clones, more than 65% occurring once. The input for sequencing was unsorted PBMCs, taken 1.1 years before starting antiretroviral therapy. The receptors come from a woman aged 30 to 39 with HIV.

A word on this clone: Compared with germline, one end of the junction differs, possibly owing to a read error. The chain uses TRBV10-3 and TRBJ1-2, with a weak D call TRBD1 (5 bases). The CDR3 loop spans 11 amino acids. Per the germline V gene, CDR1 is ENHRY and CDR2 is SYGVKD. DNA for the CDR3: TGTGCCATCAGTGAAACGGACACAGCCCGCTTC. Translated: CAISETDTARF.

The rearrangement uses TRBV30 and TRBJ1-2, with D unclear. Between the trimmed V and J ends, which lost 2 bases and 8 bases, there was a span of 12 bases. The CDR3 spans 12 residues. Germline V gives CDR1 GTSNPN, CDR2 SVGIG (reference sequence). The CDR3 loop reads CAWSKNLLGYTF. CDR3 nucleotide sequence: TGTGCCTGGAGTAAAAACCTTCTAGGCTACACCTTC.

The CDR3 coding sequence is TGTGCCAGCAGCCTGATGACTAGCGGGGGCTACGAGCAGTACTTC. Residues: CASSLMTSGGYEQYF. The chain has TRBV13 and TRBJ2-7; 12 bases agree with TRBD2. The germline V gene encodes CDR1 PRHDT and CDR2 FYEKMQ (reference sequence). The CDR3 spans 15 residues. The junction had 5 bases not matched to a gene; V was cut back by 5 bases and J by 3 bases. Full variable domain (remainder filled in from reference TRBV13 and TRBJ2-7): AAGVIQSPRHLIKEKRETATLKCYPIPRHDTVYWYQQGPGQDPQFLISFYEKMQSDKGSIPDRFSAQQFSDYHSELNMSSLELGDSALYFCASSLMTSGGYEQYFGPGTRLTVT.

This clone was observed a few times. The chain carries TRBV5-5 and TRBJ1-5; D perhaps matches TRBD1 (6 bases). CDR3 length: 15 amino acids. V lost 5 bases, J lost 2 bases, and 14 bases lay in between. Germline lookup yields CDR1 SGHKS and CDR2 YYEKEE (reference sequence). CDR3 loop: CASSRDKAGNQPQHF. The CDR3, as DNA: TGTGCCAGCAGTCGGGACAAAGCGGGCAATCAGCCCCAGCATTTT.

CDR3 DNA sequence: TGTGCCAGCAGCTTATACGGGGCCAGCTCCTACAATGAGCAGTTCTTC. This encodes CASSLYGASSYNEQFF. V and J are TRBV5-4 and TRBJ2-1; D may match TRBD1 or TRBD2 (5 bases each). The CDR3 is 16 residues long. Germline-derived CDR1 and CDR2 are SGHNT and YYREEE (reference sequence). Between the trimmed V and J ends, which lost 2 bases and 0 bases, there was a span of 12 bases.

The rearrangement links TRBV7-9 to TRBJ2-3; tentative D call: TRBD1 (5 bases). The V end was cut by 2 bases, the J end by 0 bases, with 12 bases between. The CDR3 length is 16 residues. The germline CDR1 and CDR2 sequences are SEHNR and FQNEAQ (reference sequence). CDR3 residues: CASSLRAGLSTDTQYF. CDR3 coding DNA: TGTGCCAGCAGCTTACGGGCAGGGCTTAGCACAGATACGCAGTATTTT.

The V gene is TRBV29-1, the J gene TRBJ1-2; no firm D call. The CDR3 covers 10 residues. Trimming removed 4 bases at V and 8 bases at J, with 8 bases between. CDR1 and CDR2 (germline): SQVTM, ANQGSEA. The CDR3 region is CSVGIDGYTF. Here the CDR3 DNA reads TGCAGCGTTGGCATAGACGGCTACACCTTC. The variable domain in full, completed from reference TRBV29-1 and TRBJ1-2, reads SAVISQKPSRDICQRGTSLTIQCQVDSQVTMMFWYRQQPGQSLTLIATANQGSEATYESGFVIDKFPISRPNLTFSTLTVSNMSPEDSSIYLCSVGIDGYTFGSGTRLTVV.

This chain uses TRBV19 with TRBJ2-1; D is possibly TRBD1 (6 bases). Germline loops: CDR1 LNHDA, CDR2 SQIVND (reference sequence). Deletions cut 5 bases from V and 6 bases from J, with 17 bases between. This CDR3 has 15 amino acids. The DNA for the CDR3 is TGTGCCAGTAGTGACCCCGGACAGAAACTCAATGAGCAGTTCTTC. Encoded protein: CASSDPGQKLNEQFF.

V and J are TRBV18 and TRBJ2-7; D may be TRBD2 (6 bases). V gave up 2 bases and J gave up 4 bases, with 12 bases separating them. CDR3 length: 14 amino acids. Germline loops: CDR1 KGHSH, CDR2 LQKENI. In nucleotides, the CDR3 is TGTGCCAGCTCACCATACGGGGGAGGTTACGAGCAGTACGTC. This encodes CASSPYGGGYEQYV.

The chain links TRBV18 to TRBJ1-1, with D possibly being TRBD1 (6 bases). Deletions cut 0 bases from V and 10 bases from J, with 21 bases between. Germline V gene sequence: CDR1 KGHSH, CDR2 LQKENI. This CDR3 comprises 16 residues. CDR3 in DNA: TGTGCCAGCTCACCACCAGAACAGGGACGTCTTAGCAGAGCTTTCTTT. This gives the protein CASSPPEQGRLSRAFF.

The chain uses TRBV5-8 and TRBJ1-1; D possibly corresponds to TRBD1 (6 bases). V lost 4 bases and J 4 bases, leaving 8 bases between the germline ends. This CDR3 is built from 12 residues. The V gene's germline CDR1 is SGHTS and CDR2 YDEGEE. CDR3 DNA: TGTGCCAGCAGCAAGACAGGCACTGAAGCTTTCTTT. It is translated as CASSKTGTEAFF. Supplemented by reference TRBV5-8 and TRBJ1-1, the full variable domain reads EAGVTQSPTHLIKTRGQQATLRCSPISGHTSVYWYQQALGLGLQFLLWYDEGEERNRGNFPPRFSGRQFPNYSSELNVNALELEDSALYLCASSKTGTEAFFGQGTRLTVV.

This clone was detected a few times. The CDR3 coding sequence is TGTGCCAGCAGTTACGCCGCGGGGGCAGATACGCAGTATTTT. Translated: CASSYAAGADTQYF. V usage is TRBV6-5 and J usage is TRBJ2-3; 7 bases fit TRBD2. Germline trimming cut 2 bases from V and 4 bases from J; bases unmatched to any gene: 3. This CDR3 region has 14 residues. Germline CDR1 and CDR2: MNHEY and SVGAGI.

The chain carries TRBV10-2 and TRBJ1-3; no reliable D call. The germline CDR1 and CDR2 sequences are WSHSY and SAAADI. Deletions cut 0 bases from V and 0 bases from J, with 9 bases between. The length of the CDR3 is 16 residues. In DNA form, the CDR3 reads TGCGCCAGCAGTGAGTCTGGACTGGACTCTGGAAACACCATATATTTT. Amino acid sequence: CASSESGLDSGNTIYF.

V gene TRBV6-1 combines with J gene TRBJ2-3; tentative D call: TRBD2 (5 bases). Trimming took off 6 bases at V and 7 bases at J, with 20 bases between the two ends. This CDR3 spans 15 amino acids. The germline CDR1 and CDR2 sequences are MNHNS and SASEGT. The CDR3 spells CASSPARGASYTQYF. CDR3 sequence (DNA): TGTGCCAGCAGCCCAGCACGGGGAGCCTCGTATACGCAGTATTTT.

The V call is TRBV29-1, the J call TRBJ2-1, with TRBD2 matching 14 bases. The length of the CDR3 is 15 residues. CDR1 is SQVTM and CDR2 is ANQGSEA in the germline V gene. V gave up 3 bases and J gave up 4 bases; unmatched junction bases: 2. CDR3 sequence: CSVEGLAGVYNEQFF. In DNA, the CDR3 is TGCAGCGTTGAGGGACTAGCGGGGGTTTACAATGAGCAGTTCTTC.

The V gene is TRBV4-2, the J gene TRBJ1-3; TRBD1 is a possible D gene (5 bases). Trimming removed 1 base at V and 0 bases at J, with 10 bases between. From germline, CDR1 is LGHNA and CDR2 YNFKEQ. The CDR3 totals 16 residues. The CDR3 coding sequence is TGTGCCAGCAGCCAAGGCCAGGGAACCTCTGGAAACACCATATATTTT. Its protein is CASSQGQGTSGNTIYF.

This clone showed up just a few times. This chain links TRBV6-5 with TRBJ1-3; D is ambiguous. Trimming pared 0 bases from V and 0 bases from J, leaving 9 bases between. CDR1 MNHEY and CDR2 SVGAGI come from the germline V gene. The CDR3 totals 16 residues. The CDR3, as DNA: TGTGCCAGCAGTTACTCGCACCCGAGCTCTGGAAACACCATATATTTT. Amino acid sequence: CASSYSHPSSGNTIYF.

The J gene is TRBJ1-5, the V gene TRBV27, with 8 bases matching TRBD1. After removal of 4 bases from V and 1 base from J, the junction contained 6 bases not matched to a gene. The germline CDR1 and CDR2 sequences are MNHEY and SMNVEV (reference sequence). This CDR3 region has 16 residues. CDR3 sequence (DNA): TGTGCCAGCAGTTCAGGACAGGGTAGAAGCAATCAGCCCCAGCATTTT. Protein sequence: CASSSGQGRSNQPQHF.

This sequence joins TRBV15 and TRBJ2-3; no clear D gene. CDR1 LNHNV and CDR2 YYDKDF come from the germline V gene (reference sequence). Deletions cut 3 bases from V and 1 base from J, with 5 bases between. The CDR3 has 13 residues. As DNA, the CDR3 is TGTGCCACCAGCAGCTGGGGCACAGATACGCAGTATTTT. It yields the protein CATSSWGTDTQYF. The variable domain in full, completed from reference TRBV15 and TRBJ2-3, reads DAMVIQNPRYQVTQFGKPVTLSCSQTLNHNVMYWYQQKSSQAPKLLFHYYDKDFNNEADTPDNFQSRRPNTSFCFLDIRSPGLGDTAMYLCATSSWGTDTQYFGPGTRLTVL.

The chain is built from TRBV27 and TRBJ2-1; 10 nucleotides align to TRBD1. CDR3 length: 15 residues. Germline-derived CDR1 and CDR2 are MNHEY and SMNVEV (reference sequence). With V trimmed by 5 bases and J by 8 bases, 9 bases remained unmatched. DNA for the CDR3: TGTGCCAGCAGTCCCAAGGGACAGGGGATCGATGAGCAGTTCTTC. The encoded protein is CASSPKGQGIDEQFF.

The chain uses TRBV5-1 and TRBJ2-3; D not certain. Trimming cost V 0 bases and J 2 bases, with 1 base left between them. The CDR3 contains 12 residues. Germline assignment: CDR1 SGHRS and CDR2 YFSETQ. In DNA form, the CDR3 reads TGCGCCAGCAGCTTGGCCACAGATACGCAGTATTTT. This codes for CASSLATDTQYF.

The gene calls are TRBV19 and TRBJ1-5; no definite D call. The germline V and J ends were trimmed by 10 bases and 3 bases, with 19 bases remaining between them. In germline, CDR1 is LNHDA, CDR2 SQIVND (reference sequence). The CDR3 totals 15 residues. The chain's CDR3 is CATKDLGGYNQPQHF. CDR3 DNA: TGTGCCACAAAGGACCTCGGAGGGTACAATCAGCCCCAGCATTTT.

This clone was detected only once. This sequence joins TRBV2 and TRBJ1-1; D ambiguous. CDR3 size: 11 residues. The V end lost 7 bases, the J end lost 4 bases, and 7 bases lay between the germline ends. Germline values: CDR1 SNHLY, CDR2 FYNNEI. The CDR3 bases are TGTGCCAGCATTTTTTCCACTGAAGCTTTCTTT. Protein sequence: CASIFSTEAFF.

A few counts support this clone. The chain carries TRBV4-2 and TRBJ1-4; D is undetermined. The V end was cut by 4 bases, the J end by 0 bases, with 6 bases between. Germline V lookup: CDR1 LGHNA, CDR2 YNFKEQ. CDR3 size: 14 residues. The CDR3 loop reads CASSLGATNEKLFF. The CDR3 nucleotides are TGTGCCAGCAGCCTTGGGGCAACTAATGAAAAACTGTTTTTT.

The chain employs TRBV7-2 and TRBJ1-2; D is possibly TRBD1 (5 bases). Germline CDR1 SGHTA, CDR2 FQGNSA. The CDR3 runs 16 residues. V was pared by 4 bases and J by 5 bases, with 20 bases between. The CDR3 region is CASSSLFGGNNYGYTF. DNA for the CDR3: TGTGCCAGCAGCTCATTGTTCGGGGGGAACAATTATGGCTACACCTTC.

V usage is TRBV30 and J usage is TRBJ1-3; D perhaps matches TRBD1 (5 bases). This CDR3 has 14 amino acids. Trimming cost V 1 base and J 4 bases, with 11 bases left between them. Germline CDR1 reads GTSNPN; CDR2 reads SVGIG (reference sequence). The CDR3 sequence: CAWSDGGAGNTIYF. DNA for the CDR3: TGTGCCTGGAGTGACGGGGGAGCGGGAAACACCATATATTTT.

This rearrangement joins TRBV30 to TRBJ1-1; TRBD1 might be the D (5 bases). Per the germline V gene, CDR1 is GTSNPN and CDR2 is SVGIG (reference sequence). This CDR3 region has 12 residues. Trimming removed 0 bases from V and 11 bases from J, with 13 bases in between. CDR3 sequence: CAWSVPGGAAFF. DNA for the CDR3: TGTGCCTGGAGTGTACCGGGCGGGGCCGCTTTCTTT.